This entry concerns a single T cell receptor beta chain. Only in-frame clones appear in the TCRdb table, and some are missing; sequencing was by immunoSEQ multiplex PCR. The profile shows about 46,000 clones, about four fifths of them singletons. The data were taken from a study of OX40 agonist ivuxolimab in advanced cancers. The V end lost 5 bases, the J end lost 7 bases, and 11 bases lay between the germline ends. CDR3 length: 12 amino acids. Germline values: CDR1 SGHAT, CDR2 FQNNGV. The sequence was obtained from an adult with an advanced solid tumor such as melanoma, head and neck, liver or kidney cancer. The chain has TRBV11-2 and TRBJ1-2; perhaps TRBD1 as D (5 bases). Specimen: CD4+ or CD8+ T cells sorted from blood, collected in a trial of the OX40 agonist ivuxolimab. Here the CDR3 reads CASSPPGGGYTF. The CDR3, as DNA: TGTGCCAGCAGCCCCCCGGGGGGTGGCTACACCTTC.